One and the same sample provided the 24 T cell receptor beta chains below, sequenced in a study of beta chain features in type 1 diabetes. Since all of the isolated RNA was reverse transcribed, expressed TCRB transcripts were what got sequenced. Clones were read by immunoSEQ multiplex PCR, and TCRdb kept only the in-frame ones, dropping some. The sample lists about 620,000 clones; about 14% were seen once. Sequencing was carried out using naive CD4+ T cells from blood. Source of these receptors: a man between 18 and 35 years old in good health.

This chain uses TRBV14 with TRBJ2-1; D gene ambiguous. V was cut by 4 bases and J by 9 bases, with 10 bases left in between. CDR1 is SGHDN and CDR2 is FVKESK in the germline V gene. This CDR3 has 12 amino acids. This CDR3 reads CASSRNGGEQFF. The CDR3 nucleotides read TGTGCCAGCAGCCGCAACGGCGGTGAGCAGTTCTTC.

The table lists this clone with a few counts. The V gene is TRBV7-2, the J gene TRBJ1-3, with TRBD1 as a possible D gene (5 bases). In germline, CDR1 is SGHTA, CDR2 FQGNSA. Trimming cost V 8 bases and J 0 bases, with 20 bases left between them. The CDR3 length is 17 residues. CDR3 DNA: TGTGCCAGCTCGATGGGGGGAGGTTTCACCTCTGGAAACACCATATATTTT. Translating gives CASSMGGGFTSGNTIYF.

This clone was seen a few times. The J gene is TRBJ2-6, the V gene TRBV5-1, with D possibly being TRBD1 (6 bases). With 4 bases removed from V and 8 bases from J, the gap between germline ends came to 10 bases. Germline V lookup: CDR1 SGHRS, CDR2 YFSETQ. This CDR3 region has 13 residues. CDR3: CASSQDSPNVLTF. CDR3 nucleotide sequence: TGCGCCAGCAGCCAGGACAGTCCCAACGTCCTGACTTTC.

In its sample, this clone was seen a few times. This chain joins TRBV7-2 and TRBJ1-1; D is possibly TRBD1 (5 bases). CDR1 SGHTA and CDR2 FQGNSA come from the germline V gene. Trimming took 5 bases from V and 4 from J, leaving 17 bases between them. The CDR3 is 15 residues long. This chain's CDR3 is CASSPEGRRGTEAFF. DNA for the CDR3: TGTGCCAGCAGCCCCGAGGGGCGGAGGGGCACTGAAGCTTTCTTT.

This clone was counted only a few times. The DNA for the CDR3 is TGTGCCAGCTCAACACGGACAGATTACGAGCAGTACTTC. It yields the protein CASSTRTDYEQYF. This chain uses TRBV18 with TRBJ2-7; maybe TRBD1 (6 bases). Trimming took 5 bases from V and 4 from J, leaving 12 bases between them. The germline V gene has CDR1 KGHSH and CDR2 LQKENI. The CDR3 is 13 residues long.

The J gene is TRBJ1-2, the V gene TRBV7-2, with D possibly matching TRBD1 (5 bases). The CDR3 is 15 residues long. Between the trimmed V and J ends, which lost 2 bases and 4 bases, there was a span of 14 bases. Germline V CDR1 and CDR2: SGHTA, FQGNSA. The CDR3 DNA sequence: TGTGCCAGCAGCTTAAGAGGGGCCTACTTCTATGGCTACACCTTC. This sequence encodes CASSLRGAYFYGYTF.

The V call is TRBV7-2, the J call TRBJ2-5; 8 bases match TRBD2. This CDR3 is built from 15 residues. From germline, CDR1 is SGHTA and CDR2 FQGNSA. V was pared by 4 bases and J by 10 bases, with 14 bases of the junction left unmatched. This CDR3 is CASSYYSGALGSQYF. DNA for the CDR3: TGTGCCAGCAGCTACTATAGCGGGGCTTTGGGGAGCCAGTACTTC.

The rearrangement links TRBV10-3 to TRBJ1-2; TRBD1 is a possible D gene (6 bases). V lost 8 bases to trimming and J lost 4 bases, with 17 bases between them. Germline V gene lookup returns CDR1 ENHRY and CDR2 SYGVKD. CDR3 size: 14 residues. The CDR3 spells CAIGNREIAYGYTF. CDR3 coding DNA: TGTGCCATCGGAAACAGGGAGATCGCCTATGGCTACACCTTC.

This clone appeared a few times. The V and J genes are TRBV5-6 and TRBJ2-7, with D possibly matching TRBD1 (6 bases). Trimming cost V 4 bases and J 5 bases, with 16 bases left between them. The germline V gene has CDR1 SGHDT and CDR2 YYEEEE. The CDR3 is made up of 14 amino acids. The DNA of the CDR3 is TGTGCCAGCAGCCCTTCCGGGACAACAAACGAGCAGTACTTC. Protein sequence: CASSPSGTTNEQYF. Filled out from reference TRBV5-6 and TRBJ2-7, the complete variable domain reads DAGVTQSPTHLIKTRGQQVTLRCSPKSGHDTVSWYQQALGQGPQFIFQYYEEEERQRGNFPDRFSGHQFPNYSSELNVNALLLGDSALYLCASSPSGTTNEQYFGPGTRLTVT.

The V call is TRBV15, the J call TRBJ1-2, with D unresolved. The germline V gene has CDR1 LNHNV and CDR2 YYDKDF (reference sequence). The CDR3 length is 15 residues. The germline V and J ends were trimmed by 5 bases and 8 bases, with 21 bases remaining between them. In nucleotides, the CDR3 is TGTGCCACCAGCCCGCCCGGGGAGGGCCCGGTAGGCTACACCTTC. It is translated as CATSPPGEGPVGYTF.

CDR3 sequence: CASSVVQGRSTGELFF. The CDR3 nucleotides read TGTGCCAGCAGCGTAGTACAGGGTCGTAGCACCGGGGAGCTGTTTTTT. V and J are TRBV7-9 and TRBJ2-2; weak D call: TRBD1 (6 bases). The V end lost 5 bases, the J end lost 4 bases, and 17 bases lay between the germline ends. Germline assignment: CDR1 SEHNR and CDR2 FQNEAQ (reference sequence). The CDR3 sequence is 16 residues long.

The rearrangement joins TRBV30 to TRBJ1-4, with 7 bases matching TRBD1. The V and J ends lost 4 bases and 5 bases, in that order; junction bases with no gene match: 16. Germline values: CDR1 GTSNPN, CDR2 SVGIG (reference sequence). The CDR3 is made up of 17 amino acids. Here the CDR3 reads CAWKPRGSLEWNEKLFF. DNA of the CDR3: TGTGCCTGGAAGCCCAGGGGGAGTTTAGAATGGAATGAAAAACTGTTTTTT.

This clone was counted a few times. The rearrangement joins TRBV6-5 to TRBJ2-3; D remains unclear. The CDR3 covers 15 residues. Trimming left V 2 bases short and J 0 bases short, with 9 bases between. Germline V gene lookup returns CDR1 MNHEY and CDR2 SVGAGI. The CDR3 spells CASSYRGRSTDTQYF. DNA of the CDR3: TGTGCCAGCAGTTACCGTGGCCGTAGCACAGATACGCAGTATTTT.

The chain is built from TRBV4-2 and TRBJ2-4; 8 nucleotides align to TRBD1. CDR1 is LGHNA and CDR2 is YNFKEQ in the germline V gene. This CDR3 region has 14 residues. The ends lost 1 base at V and 9 bases at J; junction bases unmatched: 5. In DNA form, the CDR3 reads TGTGCCAGCAGCCAAGGGACAGGGTTCGGCATTCAGTACTTC. It codes for CASSQGTGFGIQYF.

V gene TRBV14 combines with J gene TRBJ1-2, with D possibly TRBD1 on 5 matching bases. Looked up from germline, CDR1 is SGHDN and CDR2 is FVKESK. V gave up 2 bases and J gave up 2 bases, with 6 bases separating them. The CDR3 has 13 amino acids. CDR3 residues: CASSQRQNYGYTF. DNA for the CDR3: TGTGCCAGCAGCCAACGACAGAACTATGGCTACACCTTC.

The chain is built from TRBV13 and TRBJ2-7; 10 bases agree with TRBD1. This CDR3 comprises 17 residues. The germline V gene has CDR1 PRHDT and CDR2 FYEKMQ (reference sequence). With V trimmed by 5 bases and J by 5 bases, 15 bases remained unmatched. CDR3: CASSPIDRGLSENEQYF. As DNA, the CDR3 is TGTGCCAGCAGCCCAATTGACAGGGGGCTTTCTGAAAACGAGCAGTACTTC. Filled out from reference TRBV13 and TRBJ2-7, the complete variable domain reads AAGVIQSPRHLIKEKRETATLKCYPIPRHDTVYWYQQGPGQDPQFLISFYEKMQSDKGSIPDRFSAQQFSDYHSELNMSSLELGDSALYFCASSPIDRGLSENEQYFGPGTRLTVT.

This chain connects TRBV2 to TRBJ2-7, with D maybe TRBD2 (5 bases). Trimming left V 10 bases short and J 7 bases short, with 17 bases between. This CDR3 contains 12 residues. Germline V gene data show CDR1 as SNHLY and CDR2 as FYNNEI. CDR3 in amino acids: CATAVWVLEQYF. The CDR3 coding sequence is TGTGCCACAGCGGTCTGGGTTCTAGAGCAGTACTTC.

This chain joins TRBV15 and TRBJ2-2; perhaps TRBD1 as D (6 bases). CDR1 LNHNV and CDR2 YYDKDF come from the germline V gene (reference sequence). V lost 0 bases and J 1 base, leaving 9 bases between the germline ends. CDR3 length equals 16 residues. The CDR3 bases are TGTGCCACCAGCAGAGATACAGGGAAGAACACCGGGGAGCTGTTTTTT. Encoded protein: CATSRDTGKNTGELFF.

V and J are TRBV18 and TRBJ1-1, with unresolved D. V was cut by 1 base and J by 3 bases, with 6 bases left in between. Germline CDR1 KGHSH, CDR2 LQKENI. The CDR3 totals 13 residues. DNA of the CDR3: TGTGCCAGCTCACCACGGATGGACACTGAAGCTTTCTTT. Protein product: CASSPRMDTEAFF.

This chain connects TRBV7-9 to TRBJ2-3, with D perhaps matching TRBD2 (6 bases). V lost 1 base to trimming and J lost 2 bases, with 13 bases between them. The CDR3 runs 16 residues. Germline lookup yields CDR1 SEHNR and CDR2 FQNEAQ (reference sequence). This chain's CDR3 is CASSLVVGTYTDTQYF. For the CDR3, the DNA is TGTGCCAGCAGCTTAGTTGTCGGGACTTACACAGATACGCAGTATTTT.

The rearrangement links TRBV19 to TRBJ2-7; 9 bases are a match to TRBD1. This CDR3 has 15 residues. The V segment lost 3 bases and the J segment 0 bases; nucleotides outside the gene matches: 3. Germline assignment: CDR1 LNHDA and CDR2 SQIVND (reference sequence). CDR3 nucleotides: TGTGCCAGTAGTATGCCGGGACAGGGCTCCTACGAGCAGTACTTC. Encoded protein: CASSMPGQGSYEQYF.

A few counts support this clone. The V and J genes are TRBV7-2 and TRBJ2-6; 8 nucleotides line up with TRBD1. Germline loops: CDR1 SGHTA, CDR2 FQGNSA. The V and J ends lost 2 bases and 2 bases, in that order; junction bases with no gene match: 2. The CDR3 loop spans 16 amino acids. The CDR3 region has the DNA TGTGCCAGCAGCTTAAGGGACAGGCCTGGGGCCAACGTCCTGACTTTC. Its translation is CASSLRDRPGANVLTF. Using reference TRBV7-2 and TRBJ2-6 for the parts outside the CDR3, the full variable domain is GAGVSQSPSNKVTEKGKDVELRCDPISGHTALYWYRQSLGQGLEFLIYFQGNSAPDKSGLPSDRFSAERTGGSVSTLTIQRTQQEDSAVYLCASSLRDRPGANVLTFGAGSRLTVL.

J is TRBJ2-1 and V is TRBV15, with D possibly TRBD2 on 6 matching bases. The V gene lost 0 bases and the J gene lost 3 bases, with 12 bases spanning the gap. This CDR3 is built from 16 residues. Germline CDR1 is LNHNV and CDR2 is YYDKDF (reference sequence). The CDR3 coding sequence is TGTGCCACCAGCAGAGATCTTCCTAGCGTCTACAATGAGCAGTTCTTC. It yields the protein CATSRDLPSVYNEQFF.

The table lists this clone with a few counts. The V gene is TRBV19, the J gene TRBJ2-1; D may be TRBD2 (6 bases). Trimming cost V 2 bases and J 5 bases, with 19 bases left between them. Germline CDR1 LNHDA, CDR2 SQIVND (reference sequence). The CDR3 covers 17 residues. The CDR3: CASSIRSRLVFDNEQFF. The CDR3 DNA is TGTGCCAGTAGTATACGCAGCAGACTAGTTTTCGACAATGAGCAGTTCTTC.